This T cell receptor beta chain was recorded in a study of blood T cell repertoires in COVID-19. The table came from immunoSEQ multiplex PCR; TCRdb's copy has only in-frame clones and leaves some out. The table records over 90,000 clones, 90% of them present only once. J was trimmed by 10 bases and V by 1 base; bases with no gene match: 6. The CDR3 runs 15 residues. Germline V CDR1 and CDR2: MGHRA, YSYEKL. The chain combines TRBV4-1 with TRBJ2-1; 11 nucleotides line up with TRBD2. The sample consisted of peripheral blood. This receptor was obtained from a man aged 45-65 years with acute or convalescent COVID-19. CDR3 protein: CASSQVLAGVREQFF. Written as DNA, the CDR3 is TGCGCCAGCAGCCAAGTACTAGCGGGAGTACGGGAGCAGTTCTTC.